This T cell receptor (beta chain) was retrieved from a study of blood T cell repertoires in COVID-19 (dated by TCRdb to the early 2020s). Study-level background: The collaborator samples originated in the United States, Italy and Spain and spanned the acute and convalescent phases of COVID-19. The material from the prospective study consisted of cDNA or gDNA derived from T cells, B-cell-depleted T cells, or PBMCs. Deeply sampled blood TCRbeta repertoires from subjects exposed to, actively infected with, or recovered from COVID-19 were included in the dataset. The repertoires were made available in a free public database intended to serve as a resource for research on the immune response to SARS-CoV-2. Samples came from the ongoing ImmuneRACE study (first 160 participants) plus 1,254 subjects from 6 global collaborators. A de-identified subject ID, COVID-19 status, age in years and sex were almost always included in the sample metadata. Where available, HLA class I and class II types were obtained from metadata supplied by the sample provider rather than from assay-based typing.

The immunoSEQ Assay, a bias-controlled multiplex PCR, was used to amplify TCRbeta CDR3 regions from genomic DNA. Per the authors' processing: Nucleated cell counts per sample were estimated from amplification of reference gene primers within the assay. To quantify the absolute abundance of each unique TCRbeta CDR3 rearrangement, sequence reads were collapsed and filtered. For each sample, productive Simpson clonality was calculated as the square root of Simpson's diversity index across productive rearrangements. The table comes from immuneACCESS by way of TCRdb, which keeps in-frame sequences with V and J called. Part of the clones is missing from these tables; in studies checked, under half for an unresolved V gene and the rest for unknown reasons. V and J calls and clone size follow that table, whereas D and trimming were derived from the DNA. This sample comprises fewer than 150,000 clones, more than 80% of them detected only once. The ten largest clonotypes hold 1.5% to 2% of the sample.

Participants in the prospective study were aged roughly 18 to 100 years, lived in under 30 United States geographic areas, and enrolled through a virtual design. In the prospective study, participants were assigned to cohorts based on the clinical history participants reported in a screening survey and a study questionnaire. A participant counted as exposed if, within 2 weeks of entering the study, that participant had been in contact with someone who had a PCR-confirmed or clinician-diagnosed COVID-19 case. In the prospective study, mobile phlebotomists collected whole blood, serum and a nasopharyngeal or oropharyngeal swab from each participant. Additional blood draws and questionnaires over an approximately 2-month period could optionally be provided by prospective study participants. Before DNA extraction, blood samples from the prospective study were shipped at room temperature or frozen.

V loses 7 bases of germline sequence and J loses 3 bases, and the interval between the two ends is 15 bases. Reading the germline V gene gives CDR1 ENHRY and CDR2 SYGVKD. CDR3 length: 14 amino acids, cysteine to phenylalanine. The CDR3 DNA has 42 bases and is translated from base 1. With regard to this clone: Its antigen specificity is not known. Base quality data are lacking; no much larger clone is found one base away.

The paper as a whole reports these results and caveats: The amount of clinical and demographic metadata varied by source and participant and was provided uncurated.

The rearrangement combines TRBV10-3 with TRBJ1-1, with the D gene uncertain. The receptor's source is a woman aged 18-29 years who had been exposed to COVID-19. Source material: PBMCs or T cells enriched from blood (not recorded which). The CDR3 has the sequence CAITHGLRDTEAFF. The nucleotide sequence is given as TGTGCCATCACGCACGGACTCCGGGACACTGAAGCTTTCTTT.